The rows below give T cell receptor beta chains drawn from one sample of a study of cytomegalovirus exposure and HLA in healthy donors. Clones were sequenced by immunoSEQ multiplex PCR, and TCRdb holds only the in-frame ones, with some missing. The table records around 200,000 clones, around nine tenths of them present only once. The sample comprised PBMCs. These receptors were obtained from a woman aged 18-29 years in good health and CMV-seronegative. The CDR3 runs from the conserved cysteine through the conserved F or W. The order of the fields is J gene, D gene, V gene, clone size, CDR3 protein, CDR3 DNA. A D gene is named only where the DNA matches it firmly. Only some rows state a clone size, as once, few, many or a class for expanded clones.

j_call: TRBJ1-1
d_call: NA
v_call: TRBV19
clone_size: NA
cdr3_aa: CASSTPRKAEAFF
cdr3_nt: TGTGCCAGTAGTACCCCGAGGAAGGCTGAAGCTTTCTTT

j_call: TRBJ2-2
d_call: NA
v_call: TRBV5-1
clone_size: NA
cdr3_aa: CASSWGVLNTGELFF
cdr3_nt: TGCGCCAGCAGCTGGGGCGTTTTGAACACCGGGGAGCTGTTTTTT

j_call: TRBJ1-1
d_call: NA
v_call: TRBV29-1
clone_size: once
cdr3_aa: CSVGLTGSSNTEAFF
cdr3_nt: TGCAGCGTTGGACTGACCGGGAGTTCTAACACTGAAGCTTTCTTT

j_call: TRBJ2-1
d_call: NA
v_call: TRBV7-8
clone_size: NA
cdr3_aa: CASSFSPTQSYNEQFF
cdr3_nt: TGTGCCAGCAGCTTTTCCCCGACACAATCCTACAATGAGCAGTTCTTC

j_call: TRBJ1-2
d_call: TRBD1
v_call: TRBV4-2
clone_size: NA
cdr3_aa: CASSQAGQDFGYTF
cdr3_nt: TGTGCCAGCAGCCAAGCCGGACAGGATTTTGGCTACACCTTC

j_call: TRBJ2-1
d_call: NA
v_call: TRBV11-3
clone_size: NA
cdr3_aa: CASSLYPGTHNEQFF
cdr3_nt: TGTGCCAGCAGCTTATACCCAGGGACACACAATGAGCAGTTCTTC

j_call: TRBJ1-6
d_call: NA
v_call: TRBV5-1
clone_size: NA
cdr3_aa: CASSEDMSLGQGNSPLHF
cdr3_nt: TGCGCCAGCAGCGAGGACATGAGTTTGGGCCAGGGGAATTCACCCCTCCACTTT

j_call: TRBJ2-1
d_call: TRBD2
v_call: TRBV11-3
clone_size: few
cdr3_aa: CAISGLAEYNEQFF
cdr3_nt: TGTGCCATCTCGGGACTAGCGGAGTACAATGAGCAGTTCTTC

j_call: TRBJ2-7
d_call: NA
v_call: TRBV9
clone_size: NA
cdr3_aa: CASSGPLGSRDEQYF
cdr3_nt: TGTGCCAGCAGCGGCCCCCTTGGGAGTCGGGACGAGCAGTACTTC

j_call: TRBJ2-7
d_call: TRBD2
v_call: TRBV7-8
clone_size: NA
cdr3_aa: CASSLVGTRAYEQYF
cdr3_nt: TGTGCCAGCAGCTTAGTCGGGACTAGAGCCTACGAGCAGTACTTC

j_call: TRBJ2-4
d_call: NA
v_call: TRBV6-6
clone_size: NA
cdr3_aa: CASSYSQKSTIQYF
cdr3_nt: TGTGCCAGCAGTTACTCCCAGAAGTCCACCATTCAGTACTTC

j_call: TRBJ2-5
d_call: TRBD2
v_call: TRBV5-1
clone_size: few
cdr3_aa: CASSYAAGAGGETQYF
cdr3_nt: TGCGCCAGCAGCTATGCCGCTGGAGCGGGGGGAGAGACCCAGTACTTC

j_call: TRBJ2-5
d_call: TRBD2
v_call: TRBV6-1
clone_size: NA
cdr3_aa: CASKGTKYQETQYF
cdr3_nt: TGTGCCAGCAAGGGGACTAAGTACCAAGAGACCCAGTACTTC

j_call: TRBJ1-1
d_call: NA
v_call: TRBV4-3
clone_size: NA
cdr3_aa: CASSLALSRGDTEAFF
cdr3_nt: TGCGCCAGCAGCCTCGCTTTGAGCAGGGGTGACACTGAAGCTTTCTTT

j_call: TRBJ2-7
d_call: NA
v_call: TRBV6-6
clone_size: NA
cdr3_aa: CASSYIQGFSYEQYF
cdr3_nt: TGTGCCAGCAGTTATATTCAGGGATTTTCCTACGAGCAGTACTTC

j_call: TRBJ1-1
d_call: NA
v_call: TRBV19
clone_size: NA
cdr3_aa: CASSPGHVSTVNTEAFF
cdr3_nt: TGTGCCAGTAGTCCAGGGCACGTCTCCACTGTGAACACTGAAGCTTTCTTT

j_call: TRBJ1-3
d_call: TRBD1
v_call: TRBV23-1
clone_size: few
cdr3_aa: CASAPGTGDSCSGNTIYF
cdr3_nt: TGCGCCAGCGCCCCCGGGACAGGTGATTCTTGCTCTGGAAACACCATATATTTT

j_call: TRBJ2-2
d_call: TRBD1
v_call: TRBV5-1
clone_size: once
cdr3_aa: CASSPGTGGRRGELFF
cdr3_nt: TGCGCCAGCAGCCCAGGCACAGGGGGCCGGAGGGGGGAGCTGTTTTTT

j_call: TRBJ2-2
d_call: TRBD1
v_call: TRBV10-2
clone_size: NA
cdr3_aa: CASIPSTGAGELFF
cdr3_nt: TGCGCCAGCATTCCATCGACAGGGGCCGGGGAGCTGTTTTTT

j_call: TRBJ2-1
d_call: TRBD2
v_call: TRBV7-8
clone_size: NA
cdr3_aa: CASRERSGLAGYNEQFF
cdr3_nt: TGTGCCAGCAGGGAGAGGTCGGGACTAGCGGGATACAATGAGCAGTTCTTC

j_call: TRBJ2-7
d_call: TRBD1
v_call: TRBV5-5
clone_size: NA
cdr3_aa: CASSLQTGGYEQYF
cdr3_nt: TGTGCCAGCAGCTTACAGACAGGGGGCTACGAGCAGTACTTC

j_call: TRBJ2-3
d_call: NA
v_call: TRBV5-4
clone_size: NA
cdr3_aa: CASSWAGRSTDTQYF
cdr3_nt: TGTGCCAGCAGCTGGGCGGGACGAAGCACAGATACGCAGTATTTT

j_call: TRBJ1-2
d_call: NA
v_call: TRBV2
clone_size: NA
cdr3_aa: CATYGRKGYTF
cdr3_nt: TGTGCCACCTATGGCAGGAAAGGTTACACCTTC

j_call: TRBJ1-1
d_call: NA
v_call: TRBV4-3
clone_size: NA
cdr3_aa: CASSQGAGNTEAFF
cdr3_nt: TGCGCCAGCAGCCAAGGGGCCGGAAACACTGAAGCTTTCTTT

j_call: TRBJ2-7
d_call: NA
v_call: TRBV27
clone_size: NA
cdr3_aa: CASSLSIGGGASYEQYF
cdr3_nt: TGTGCCAGCAGTTTATCGATTGGGGGGGGCGCCTCCTACGAGCAGTACTTC

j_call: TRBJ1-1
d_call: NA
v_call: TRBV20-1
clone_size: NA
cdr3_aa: CRGRDTEAFF
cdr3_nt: TGCAGGGGGCGAGACACTGAAGCTTTCTTT

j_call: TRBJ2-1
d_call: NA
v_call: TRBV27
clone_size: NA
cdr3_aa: CASSPLGPHSYNEQFF
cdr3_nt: TGTGCCAGCAGTCCCCTTGGGCCACACTCCTACAATGAGCAGTTCTTC

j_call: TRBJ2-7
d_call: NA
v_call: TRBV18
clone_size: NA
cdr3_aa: CASSPGSTATYEQYF
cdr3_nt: TGTGCCAGCTCACCCGGATCGACAGCGACCTACGAGCAGTACTTC

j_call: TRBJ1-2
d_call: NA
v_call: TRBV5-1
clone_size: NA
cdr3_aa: CASSSGRWGHYGYTF
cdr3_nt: TGCGCCAGCAGCTCCGGTCGGTGGGGGCACTATGGCTACACCTTC

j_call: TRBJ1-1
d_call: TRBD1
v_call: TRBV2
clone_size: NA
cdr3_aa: CASNQGQLNTEAFF
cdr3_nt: TGTGCCAGCAACCAGGGACAGCTCAACACTGAAGCTTTCTTT

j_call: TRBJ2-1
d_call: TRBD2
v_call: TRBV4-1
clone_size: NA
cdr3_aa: CASSQIRTSGYNGQFF
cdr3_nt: TGCGCCAGCAGCCAGATAAGGACTAGCGGTTACAATGGGCAGTTCTTC

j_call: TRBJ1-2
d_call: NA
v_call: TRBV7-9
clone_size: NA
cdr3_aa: CAVKDSLNYGYTF
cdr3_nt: TGTGCCGTCAAGGACAGCCTAAACTATGGCTACACCTTC

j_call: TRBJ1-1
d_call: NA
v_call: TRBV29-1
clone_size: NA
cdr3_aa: CSVAVLGTKTEAFF
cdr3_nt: TGCAGCGTTGCCGTTCTAGGGACTAAGACTGAAGCTTTCTTT

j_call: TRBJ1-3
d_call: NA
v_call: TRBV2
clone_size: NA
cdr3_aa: CASSVWPGSSGNTIYF
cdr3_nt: TGTGCCAGCAGTGTGTGGCCGGGGAGCTCTGGAAACACCATATATTTT